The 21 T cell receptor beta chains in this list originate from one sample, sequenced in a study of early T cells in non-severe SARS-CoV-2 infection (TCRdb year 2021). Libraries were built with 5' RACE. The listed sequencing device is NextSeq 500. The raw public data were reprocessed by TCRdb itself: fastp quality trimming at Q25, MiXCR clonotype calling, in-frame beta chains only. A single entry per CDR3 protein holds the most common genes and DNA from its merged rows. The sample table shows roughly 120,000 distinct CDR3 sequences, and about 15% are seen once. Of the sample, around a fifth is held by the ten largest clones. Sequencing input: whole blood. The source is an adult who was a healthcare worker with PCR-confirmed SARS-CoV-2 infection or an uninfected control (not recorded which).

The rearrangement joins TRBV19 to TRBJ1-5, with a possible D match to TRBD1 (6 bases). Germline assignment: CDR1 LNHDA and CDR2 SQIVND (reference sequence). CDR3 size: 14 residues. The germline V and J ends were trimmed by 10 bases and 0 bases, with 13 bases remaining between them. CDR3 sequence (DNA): TGTGCCATTTCCAGGGGTTATAGCAATCAGCCCCAGCATTTT. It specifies CAISRGYSNQPQHF.

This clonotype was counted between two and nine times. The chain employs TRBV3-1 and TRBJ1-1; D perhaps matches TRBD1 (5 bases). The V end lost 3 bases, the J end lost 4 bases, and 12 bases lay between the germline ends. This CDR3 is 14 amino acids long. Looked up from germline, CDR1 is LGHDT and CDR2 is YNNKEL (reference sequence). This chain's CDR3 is CASSQGTESTEAFF. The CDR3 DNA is TGTGCCAGCAGCCAGGGGACGGAGTCCACTGAAGCTTTCTTT.

The CDR3 protein is CASLPGQDVAFAEAFF. In DNA, the CDR3 is TGTGCCAGCTTACCGGGACAGGACGTGGCGTTCGCTGAAGCTTTCTTT. The chain has TRBV5-4 and TRBJ1-1; TRBD1 matches at 8 bases. In germline, CDR1 is SGHNT, CDR2 YYREEE (reference sequence). The V segment lost 7 bases and the J segment 6 bases; nucleotides outside the gene matches: 17. The CDR3 runs 16 residues.

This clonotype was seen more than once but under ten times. This CDR3 reads CASSSRLVTDTQYF. The DNA of the CDR3 is TGTGCCAGCAGTTCCCGACTAGTTACAGATACGCAGTATTTT. The V call is TRBV6-5, the J call TRBJ2-3, with a tentative D call TRBD2 (6 bases). This CDR3 is built from 14 residues. Trimming took off 4 bases at V and 3 bases at J, with 11 bases between the two ends. The germline CDR1 and CDR2 sequences are MNHEY and SVGAGI.

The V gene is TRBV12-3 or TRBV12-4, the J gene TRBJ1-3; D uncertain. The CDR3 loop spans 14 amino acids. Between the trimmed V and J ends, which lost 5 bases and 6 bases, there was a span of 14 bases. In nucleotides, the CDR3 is TGTGCCAGCAGTCCGCACTTAAATGAAAACACCATATATTTT. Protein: CASSPHLNENTIYF.

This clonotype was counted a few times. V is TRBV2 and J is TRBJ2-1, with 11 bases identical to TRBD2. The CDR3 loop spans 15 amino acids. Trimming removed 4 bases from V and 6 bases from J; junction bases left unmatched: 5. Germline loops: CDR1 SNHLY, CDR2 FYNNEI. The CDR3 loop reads CASSGTSGGVNEQFF. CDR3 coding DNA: TGTGCCAGCAGTGGAACTAGCGGGGGAGTCAATGAGCAGTTCTTC.

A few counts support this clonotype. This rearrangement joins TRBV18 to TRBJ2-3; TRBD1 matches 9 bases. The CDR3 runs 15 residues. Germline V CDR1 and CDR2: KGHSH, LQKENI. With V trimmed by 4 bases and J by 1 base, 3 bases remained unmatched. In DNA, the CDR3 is TGTGCCAGCTCACTCCGGGACAGGGGCACAGATACGCAGTATTTT. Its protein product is CASSLRDRGTDTQYF.

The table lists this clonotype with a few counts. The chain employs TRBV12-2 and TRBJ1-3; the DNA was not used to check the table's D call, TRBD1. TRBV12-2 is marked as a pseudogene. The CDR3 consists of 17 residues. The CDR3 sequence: CASRLGRVQDSGNTIYF. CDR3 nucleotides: TGTGCAAGTCGCTTAGGAAGGGTACAGGACTCTGGAAACACCATATATTTT.

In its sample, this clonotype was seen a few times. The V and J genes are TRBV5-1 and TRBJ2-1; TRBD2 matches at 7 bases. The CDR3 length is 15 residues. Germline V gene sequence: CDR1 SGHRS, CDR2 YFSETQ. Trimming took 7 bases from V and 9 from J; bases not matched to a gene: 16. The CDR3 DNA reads TGCGCCAGCCGCCCCGGACTAGGGAGGAAGGGTGAGCAGTTCTTC. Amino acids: CASRPGLGRKGEQFF.

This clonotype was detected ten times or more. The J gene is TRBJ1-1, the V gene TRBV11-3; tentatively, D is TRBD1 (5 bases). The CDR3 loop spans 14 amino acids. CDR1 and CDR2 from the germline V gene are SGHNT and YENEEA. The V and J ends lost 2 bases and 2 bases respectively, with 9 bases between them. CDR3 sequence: CASSLSGGNTEAFF. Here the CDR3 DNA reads TGTGCCAGCAGCTTAAGTGGGGGAAACACTGAAGCTTTCTTT.

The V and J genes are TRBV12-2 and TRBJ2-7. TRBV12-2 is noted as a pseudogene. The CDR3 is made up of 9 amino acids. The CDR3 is CASLAEQYF. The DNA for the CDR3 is TGTGCAAGTTTGGCCGAGCAGTACTTC.

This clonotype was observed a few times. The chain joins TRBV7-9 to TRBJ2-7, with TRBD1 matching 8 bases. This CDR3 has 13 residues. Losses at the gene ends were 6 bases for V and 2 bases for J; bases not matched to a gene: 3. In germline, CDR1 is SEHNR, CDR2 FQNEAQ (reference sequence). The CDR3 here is CASSTGGPYEQYF. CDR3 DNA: TGTGCCAGCAGTACAGGGGGACCCTACGAGCAGTACTTC.

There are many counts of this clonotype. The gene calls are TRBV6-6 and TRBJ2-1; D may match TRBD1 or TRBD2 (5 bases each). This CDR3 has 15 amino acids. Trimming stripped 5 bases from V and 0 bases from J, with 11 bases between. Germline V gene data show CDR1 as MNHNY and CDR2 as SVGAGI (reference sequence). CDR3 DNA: TGTGCCAGCAGTCGGGACGCCAGCTCCTACAATGAGCAGTTCTTC. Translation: CASSRDASSYNEQFF.

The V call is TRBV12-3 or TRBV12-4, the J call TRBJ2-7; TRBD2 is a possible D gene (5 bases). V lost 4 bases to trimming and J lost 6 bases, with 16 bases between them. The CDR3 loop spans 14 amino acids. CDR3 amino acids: CASSSWETWVEQYF. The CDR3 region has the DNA TGTGCCAGCAGTTCTTGGGAGACATGGGTCGAGCAGTACTTC.

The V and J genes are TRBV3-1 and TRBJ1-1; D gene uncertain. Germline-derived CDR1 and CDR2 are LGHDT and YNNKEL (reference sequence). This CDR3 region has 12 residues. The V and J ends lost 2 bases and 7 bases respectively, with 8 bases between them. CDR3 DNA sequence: TGTGCCAGCAGCCAAATGCGGAATGAAGCTTTCTTT. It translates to CASSQMRNEAFF.

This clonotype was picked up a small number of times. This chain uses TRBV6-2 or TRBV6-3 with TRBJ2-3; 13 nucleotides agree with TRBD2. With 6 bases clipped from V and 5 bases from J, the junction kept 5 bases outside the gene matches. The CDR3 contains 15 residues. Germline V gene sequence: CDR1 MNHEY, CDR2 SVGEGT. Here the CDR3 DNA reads TGTGCCAGCAGACTAGCGGGGGGGCCTCAAGATACGCAGTATTTT. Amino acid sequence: CASRLAGGPQDTQYF.

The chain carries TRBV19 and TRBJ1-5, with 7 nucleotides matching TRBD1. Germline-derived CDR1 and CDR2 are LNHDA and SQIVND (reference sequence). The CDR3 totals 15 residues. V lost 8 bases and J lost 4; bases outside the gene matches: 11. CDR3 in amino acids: CASLGAGGKNQPQHF. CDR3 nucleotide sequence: TGTGCCAGTCTCGGGGCAGGGGGGAAGAATCAGCCCCAGCATTTT.

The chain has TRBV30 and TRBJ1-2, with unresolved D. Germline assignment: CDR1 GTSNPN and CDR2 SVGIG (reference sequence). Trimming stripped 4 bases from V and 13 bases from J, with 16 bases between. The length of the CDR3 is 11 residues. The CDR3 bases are TGTGCCTGGAAATTAGTGGGAGGTCTCACCTTC. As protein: CAWKLVGGLTF.

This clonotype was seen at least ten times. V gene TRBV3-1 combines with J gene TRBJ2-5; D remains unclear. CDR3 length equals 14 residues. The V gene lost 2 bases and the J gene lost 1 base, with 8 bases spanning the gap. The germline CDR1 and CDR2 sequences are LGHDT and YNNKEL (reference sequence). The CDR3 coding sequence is TGTGCCAGCAGCCAAAGGCGAGTCCAAGAGACCCAGTACTTC. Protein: CASSQRRVQETQYF.

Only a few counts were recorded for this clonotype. This CDR3 is CASSSRGTSTDEQFF. Here the CDR3 DNA reads TGTGCCAGCAGCTCCCGGGGGACTAGCACGGATGAGCAGTTCTTC. The chain couples TRBV7-9 to TRBJ2-1; 9 bases align to TRBD2. This CDR3 is 15 amino acids long. Germline V gene sequence: CDR1 SEHNR, CDR2 FQNEAQ (reference sequence). V gave up 4 bases and J gave up 8 bases; unmatched junction bases: 9.

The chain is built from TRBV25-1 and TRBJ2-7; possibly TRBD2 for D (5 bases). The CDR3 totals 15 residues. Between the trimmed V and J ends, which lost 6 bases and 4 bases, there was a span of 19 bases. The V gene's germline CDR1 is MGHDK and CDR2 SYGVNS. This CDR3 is CASRETGKRVYEQYF. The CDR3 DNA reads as TGTGCCAGCAGGGAAACCGGGAAACGGGTGTACGAGCAGTACTTC.